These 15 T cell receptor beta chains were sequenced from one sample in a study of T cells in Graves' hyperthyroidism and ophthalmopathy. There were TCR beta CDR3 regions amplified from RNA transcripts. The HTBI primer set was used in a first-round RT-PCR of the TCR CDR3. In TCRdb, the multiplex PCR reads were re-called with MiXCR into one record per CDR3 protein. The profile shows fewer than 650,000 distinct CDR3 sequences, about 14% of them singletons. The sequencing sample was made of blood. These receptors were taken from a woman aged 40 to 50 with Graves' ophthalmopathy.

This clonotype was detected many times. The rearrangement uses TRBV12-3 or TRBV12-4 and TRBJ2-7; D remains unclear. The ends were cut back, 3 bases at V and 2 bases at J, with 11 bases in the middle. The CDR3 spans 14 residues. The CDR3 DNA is TGTGCCAGCAGTTTGATGGGCAGAACCTACGAGCAGTACTTC. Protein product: CASSLMGRTYEQYF.

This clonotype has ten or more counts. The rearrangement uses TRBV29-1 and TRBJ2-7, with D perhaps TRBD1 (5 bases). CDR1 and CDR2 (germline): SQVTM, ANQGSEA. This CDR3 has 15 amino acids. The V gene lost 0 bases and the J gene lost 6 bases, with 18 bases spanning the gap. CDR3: CSVEDSRGIPGEQYF. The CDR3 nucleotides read TGCAGCGTTGAAGATTCAAGGGGAATCCCGGGCGAGCAGTACTTC.

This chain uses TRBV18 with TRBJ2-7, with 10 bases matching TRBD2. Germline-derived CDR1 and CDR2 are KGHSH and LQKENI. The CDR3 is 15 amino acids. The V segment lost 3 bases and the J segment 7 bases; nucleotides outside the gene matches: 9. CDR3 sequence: CASSPVASGSNEQYF. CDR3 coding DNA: TGTGCCAGCTCACCCGTCGCTAGCGGGAGTAATGAGCAGTACTTC.

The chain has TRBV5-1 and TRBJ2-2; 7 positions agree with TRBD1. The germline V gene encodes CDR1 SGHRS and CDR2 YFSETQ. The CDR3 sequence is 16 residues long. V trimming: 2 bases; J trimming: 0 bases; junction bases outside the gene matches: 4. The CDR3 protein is CASSLGQGANTGELFF. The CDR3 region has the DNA TGCGCCAGCAGCTTAGGGCAGGGGGCGAACACCGGGGAGCTGTTTTTT.

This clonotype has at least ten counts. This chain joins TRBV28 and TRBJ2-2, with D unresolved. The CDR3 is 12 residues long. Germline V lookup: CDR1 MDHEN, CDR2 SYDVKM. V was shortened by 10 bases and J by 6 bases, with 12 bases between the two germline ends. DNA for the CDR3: TGTGCCACGACGGATTGGGCCGGGGAGCTGTTTTTT. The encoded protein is CATTDWAGELFF.

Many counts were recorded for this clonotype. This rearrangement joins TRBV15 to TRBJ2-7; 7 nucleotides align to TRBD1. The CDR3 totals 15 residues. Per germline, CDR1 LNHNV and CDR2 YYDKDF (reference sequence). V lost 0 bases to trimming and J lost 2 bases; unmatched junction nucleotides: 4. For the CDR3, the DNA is TGTGCCACCAGCAGAGATAAGGGGACAGCCTACGAGCAGTACTTC. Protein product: CATSRDKGTAYEQYF.

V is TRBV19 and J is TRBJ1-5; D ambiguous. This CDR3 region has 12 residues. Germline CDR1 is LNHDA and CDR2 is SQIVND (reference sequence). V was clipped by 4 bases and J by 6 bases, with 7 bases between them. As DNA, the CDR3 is TGTGCCAGTAGTACGAAGGGTCAGCCCCAGCATTTT. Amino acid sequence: CASSTKGQPQHF.

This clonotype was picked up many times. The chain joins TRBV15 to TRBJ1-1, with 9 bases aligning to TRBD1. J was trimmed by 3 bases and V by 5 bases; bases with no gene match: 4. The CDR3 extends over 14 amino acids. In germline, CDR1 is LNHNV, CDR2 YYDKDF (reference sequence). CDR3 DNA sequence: TGTGCCACCAGCGGGGGGACAGGGTACACTGAAGCTTTCTTT. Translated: CATSGGTGYTEAFF. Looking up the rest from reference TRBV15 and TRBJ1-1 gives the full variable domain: DAMVIQNPRYQVTQFGKPVTLSCSQTLNHNVMYWYQQKSSQAPKLLFHYYDKDFNNEADTPDNFQSRRPNTSFCFLDIRSPGLGDTAMYLCATSGGTGYTEAFFGQGTRLTVV.

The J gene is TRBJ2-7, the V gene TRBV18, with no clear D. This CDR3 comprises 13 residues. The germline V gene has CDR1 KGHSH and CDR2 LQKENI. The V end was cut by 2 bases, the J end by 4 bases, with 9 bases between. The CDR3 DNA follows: TGTGCCAGCTCACCAGAGTCCGGGTACGAGCAGTACTTC. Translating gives CASSPESGYEQYF.

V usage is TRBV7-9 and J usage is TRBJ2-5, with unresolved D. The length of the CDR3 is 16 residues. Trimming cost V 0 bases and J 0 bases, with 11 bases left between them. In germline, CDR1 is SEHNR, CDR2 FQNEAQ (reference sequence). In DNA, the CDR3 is TGTGCCAGCAGCTTAGCAGGCAGGATTAACCAAGAGACCCAGTACTTC. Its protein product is CASSLAGRINQETQYF. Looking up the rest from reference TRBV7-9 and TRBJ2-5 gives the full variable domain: DTGVSQNPRHKITKRGQNVTFRCDPISEHNRLYWYRQTLGQGPEFLTYFQNEAQLEKSRLLSDRFSAERPKGSFSTLEIQRTEQGDSAMYLCASSLAGRINQETQYFGPGTRLLVL.

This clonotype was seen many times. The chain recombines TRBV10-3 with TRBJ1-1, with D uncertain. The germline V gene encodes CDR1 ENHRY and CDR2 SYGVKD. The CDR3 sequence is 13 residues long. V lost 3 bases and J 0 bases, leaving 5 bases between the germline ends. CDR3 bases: TGTGCCATCAGTGAAATGGTGAACACTGAAGCTTTCTTT. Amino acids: CAISEMVNTEAFF.

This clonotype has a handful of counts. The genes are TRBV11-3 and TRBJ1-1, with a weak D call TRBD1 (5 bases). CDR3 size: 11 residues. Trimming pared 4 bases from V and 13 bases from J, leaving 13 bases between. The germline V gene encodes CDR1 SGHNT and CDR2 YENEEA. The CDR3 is CASSYGAAVFF. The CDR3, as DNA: TGTGCCAGCAGCTATGGGGCCGCCGTTTTCTTT. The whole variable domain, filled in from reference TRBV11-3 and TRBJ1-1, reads EAGVVQSPRYKIIEKKQPVAFWCNPISGHNTLYWYLQNLGQGPELLIRYENEEAVDDSQLPKDRFSAERLKGVDSTLKIQPAELGDSAVYLCASSYGAAVFFGQGTRLTVV.

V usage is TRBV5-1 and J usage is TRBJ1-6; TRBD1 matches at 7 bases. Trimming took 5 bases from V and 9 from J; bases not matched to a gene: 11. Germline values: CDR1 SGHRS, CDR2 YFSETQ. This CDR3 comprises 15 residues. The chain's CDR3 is CASREYSGTASPLHF. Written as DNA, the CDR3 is TGCGCCAGCAGGGAGTATTCCGGGACAGCTTCACCCCTCCACTTT. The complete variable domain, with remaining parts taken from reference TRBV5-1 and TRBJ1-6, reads KAGVTQTPRYLIKTRGQQVTLSCSPISGHRSVSWYQQTPGQGLQFLFEYFSETQRNKGNFPGRFSGRQFSNSRSEMNVSTLELGDSALYLCASREYSGTASPLHFGNGTRLTVT.

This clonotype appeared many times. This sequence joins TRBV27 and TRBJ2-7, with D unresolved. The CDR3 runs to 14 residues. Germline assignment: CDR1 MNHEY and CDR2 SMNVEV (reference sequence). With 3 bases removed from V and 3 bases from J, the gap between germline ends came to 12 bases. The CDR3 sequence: CASSFSDPNYEQYF. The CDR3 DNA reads TGTGCCAGCAGTTTCTCGGACCCGAACTACGAGCAGTACTTC.

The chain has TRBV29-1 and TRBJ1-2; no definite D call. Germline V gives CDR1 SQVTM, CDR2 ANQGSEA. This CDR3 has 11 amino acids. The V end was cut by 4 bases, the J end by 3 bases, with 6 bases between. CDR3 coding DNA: TGCAGCGTTGCTGGGGACTATGGCTACACCTTC. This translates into CSVAGDYGYTF.